This T cell receptor (beta chain) is drawn from a study of cytomegalovirus exposure and HLA in healthy donors. Study-level points and caveats: Per published reports, the classifier diagnosed cytomegalovirus status with high specificity and sensitivity. A previous analysis found most TCR beta V segments productive roughly 90% or roughly 30% of the time. Only CMV serostatus was available as immune exposure information.

The PCR had 60 Vbeta and 13 Jbeta primers. The protocol was immunoSEQ multiplex PCR, while the TCRdb copy is restricted to in-frame clones and leaves out a portion. Of over 200,000 clones detected, around 73% appear once; the ten largest clones hold around 3.9%. Germline CDR1 KGHSH, CDR2 LQKENI. This CDR3 has 16 amino acids. Trimming removed 3 bases from V and 9 bases from J; junction bases left unmatched: 11. Participants comprised healthy donors of bone marrow. About this clone: What it recognizes is unknown.

Material for sequencing was PBMCs. The chain uses TRBV18 and TRBJ2-1; TRBD2 aligns across 10 bases. This sequence was found in a male donor in good health and CMV-seronegative. CDR3 in DNA: TGTGCCAGCTCACCTGCCCTCCTAGCGGGAGATAGTGAGCAGTTCTTC. Amino acid sequence: CASSPALLAGDSEQFF.